What follows is one T cell receptor (beta chain) and its context. In germline, CDR1 is SGHNT, CDR2 YENEEA. With 1 base removed from V and 0 bases from J, the gap between germline ends came to 14 bases. The CDR3 extends over 17 amino acids. This sample was taken from a study of blood T cell repertoires in COVID-19. Across the study: The United States, Italy and Spain supplied acute and convalescent COVID-19 samples.

Clones were sequenced by immunoSEQ multiplex PCR, and TCRdb holds only the in-frame ones, with some missing. The data show under 250,000 clones, approximately 88% seen once. The sequence came from a woman in her thirties or forties who had been exposed to COVID-19. The chain uses TRBV11-3 and TRBJ2-3; the D gene is possibly TRBD2 (6 bases). The sequenced sample consisted of PBMCs or T cells enriched from blood (not recorded which). The CDR3 is CASSLGRLADSTDTQYF. CDR3 nucleotides: TGTGCCAGCAGCTTAGGCCGGTTAGCGGATAGCACAGATACGCAGTATTTT. Full variable domain (missing parts from reference TRBV11-3 and TRBJ2-3): EAGVVQSPRYKIIEKKQPVAFWCNPISGHNTLYWYLQNLGQGPELLIRYENEEAVDDSQLPKDRFSAERLKGVDSTLKIQPAELGDSAVYLCASSLGRLADSTDTQYFGPGTRLTVL.